The entry that follows covers one T cell receptor beta chain sequence. This sample is drawn from a study of blood T cell repertoires in COVID-19. Background on the study: The United States, Italy and Spain supplied acute and convalescent COVID-19 samples.

Clones were sequenced by immunoSEQ multiplex PCR, and TCRdb holds only the in-frame ones, with some missing. The repertoire consists of about 240,000 clones, with around four fifths occurring once and the leading ten covering 4.7%. The CDR3 runs 14 residues. The V segment lost 8 bases and the J segment 0 bases; nucleotides outside the gene matches: 3. Germline V lookup: CDR1 MNHEY, CDR2 SMNVEV (reference sequence). The source is a woman aged 70-85 years with acute or convalescent COVID-19. The V and J genes are TRBV27 and TRBJ1-5; TRBD1 matches at 8 bases. The sample taken for sequencing was peripheral blood. The CDR3 DNA follows: TGTGCCAGCGGAGACAGGGGTAGCAATCAGCCCCAGCATTTT. Protein: CASGDRGSNQPQHF.